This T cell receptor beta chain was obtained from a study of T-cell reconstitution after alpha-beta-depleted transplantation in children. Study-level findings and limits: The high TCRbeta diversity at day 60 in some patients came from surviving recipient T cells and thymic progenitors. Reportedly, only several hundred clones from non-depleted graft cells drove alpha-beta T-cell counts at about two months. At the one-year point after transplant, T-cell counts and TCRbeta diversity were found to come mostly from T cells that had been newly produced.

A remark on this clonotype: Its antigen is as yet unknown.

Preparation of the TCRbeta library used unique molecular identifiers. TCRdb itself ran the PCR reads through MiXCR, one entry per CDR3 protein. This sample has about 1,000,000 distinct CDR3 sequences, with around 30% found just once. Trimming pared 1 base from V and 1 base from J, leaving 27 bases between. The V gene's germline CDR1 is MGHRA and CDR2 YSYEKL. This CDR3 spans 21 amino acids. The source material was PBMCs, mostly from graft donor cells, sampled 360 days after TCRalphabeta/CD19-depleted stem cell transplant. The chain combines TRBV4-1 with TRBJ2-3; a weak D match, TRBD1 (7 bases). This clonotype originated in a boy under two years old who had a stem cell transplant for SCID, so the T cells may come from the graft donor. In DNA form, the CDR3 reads TGCGCCAGCAGCCAAGGGAGGAGCTGGACAGGAGGGGGTACCGGCACAGATACGCAGTATTTT. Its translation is CASSQGRSWTGGGTGTDTQYF.